Presented here are 26 T cell receptor beta chains from one specimen sequenced in a study of shared clonotypes between healthy human individuals. TCRdb's table, derived via immunoSEQ multiplex PCR, lists solely in-frame clones and lacks some. Of approximately 2,200,000 clones in the sample, approximately 94% were seen once. Selected positively for CCR7 and CD45RO-negative, naive CD8 cells excluded terminally differentiated effector memory CD45RA+ cells. The sequenced sample consisted of naive CD8+ T cells from PBMCs. The source of these receptors is a young man in good health. Some clones in this sample may be carry-over from other donors' samples.

This chain uses TRBV28 with TRBJ1-5; tentative D call: TRBD1 (5 bases). Germline V CDR1 and CDR2: MDHEN, SYDVKM. V lost 8 bases and J lost 6, with 23 bases in between. The CDR3 runs 16 residues. CDR3 DNA: TGTGCCAGCTGGGGCATACACGCGGGGATGACTCAGCCCCAGCATTTT. Its protein is CASWGIHAGMTQPQHF.

The chain recombines TRBV7-3 with TRBJ2-7, with 8 nucleotides matching TRBD1. The CDR3 has 14 residues. Trimming cost V 2 bases and J 5 bases; bases outside gene matches: 5. Germline V gives CDR1 SGHTA, CDR2 FQGTGA. The CDR3 DNA reads as TGTGCCAGCAGCTTAGACAGGGGTAAGAACGAGCAGTACTTC. It codes for CASSLDRGKNEQYF.

The V gene is TRBV7-9, the J gene TRBJ2-1; D unclear. Germline V gives CDR1 SEHNR, CDR2 FQNEAQ (reference sequence). Trimming removed 5 bases from V and 10 bases from J, with 12 bases in between. This CDR3 region has 12 residues. For the CDR3, the DNA is TGTGCCAGCAGCCCCTATAATTTAGAGCAGTTCTTC. Amino acids: CASSPYNLEQFF. Complete variable domain (other parts from reference TRBV7-9 and TRBJ2-1): DTGVSQNPRHKITKRGQNVTFRCDPISEHNRLYWYRQTLGQGPEFLTYFQNEAQLEKSRLLSDRFSAERPKGSFSTLEIQRTEQGDSAMYLCASSPYNLEQFFGPGTRLTVL.

The CDR3 sequence: CASSTPLAGGTYEQYF. CDR3 in DNA: TGTGCCAGCAGCACCCCACTAGCGGGAGGGACCTACGAGCAGTACTTC. The chain recombines TRBV7-2 with TRBJ2-7; 13 bases map to TRBD2. CDR1 SGHTA and CDR2 FQGNSA come from the germline V gene. The CDR3 consists of 16 residues. The trim removed 5 bases at V and 2 bases at J, leaving 6 bases unmatched.

V and J are TRBV30 and TRBJ2-7; no clear D gene. Trimming left V 1 base short and J 3 bases short, with 7 bases between. Per the germline V gene, CDR1 is GTSNPN and CDR2 is SVGIG (reference sequence). CDR3 size: 12 residues. The CDR3 loop reads CAWSEAYYEQYF. The CDR3 DNA reads TGTGCCTGGAGTGAGGCCTACTACGAGCAGTACTTC.

The rearrangement joins TRBV7-8 to TRBJ1-1; D may be TRBD1 (6 bases). Trimming left V 5 bases short and J 2 bases short, with 15 bases between. The CDR3 contains 15 residues. Germline V CDR1 and CDR2: SGHVS, FQNEAQ. The CDR3 reads CASSPTQGFNTEAFF. The CDR3 DNA reads TGTGCCAGCAGCCCTACACAGGGATTCAACACTGAAGCTTTCTTT.

The chain links TRBV7-3 to TRBJ2-2; 10 bases are a match to TRBD2. V lost 4 bases, J lost 7 bases, and 15 bases stayed unmatched. CDR3 size: 18 residues. Germline CDR1 and CDR2: SGHTA and FQGTGA. The CDR3 coding sequence is TGTGCCAGCAGCTGGGGTAGATTAGCGGGAGGACCTGGCGGGGAGCTGTTTTTT. Its protein is CASSWGRLAGGPGGELFF.

This chain uses TRBV27 with TRBJ2-5; a weak D match, TRBD2 (6 bases). Germline CDR1 MNHEY, CDR2 SMNVEV (reference sequence). Trimming pared 4 bases from V and 5 bases from J, leaving 14 bases between. This CDR3 has 14 amino acids. As DNA, the CDR3 is TGTGCCAGCAGTTGGCTCGGGACTCTGGAGACCCAGTACTTC. Amino acid sequence: CASSWLGTLETQYF.

The V gene is TRBV9, the J gene TRBJ2-4; TRBD2 aligns across 8 bases. The germline V gene has CDR1 SGDLS and CDR2 YYNGEE. J lost 8 bases, V lost 3 bases, and 1 base had no gene match. This CDR3 has 12 amino acids. In nucleotides, the CDR3 is TGTGCCAGCAGCGCGGGAGGGGACATTCAGTACTTC. Its protein product is CASSAGGDIQYF.

The chain recombines TRBV12-2 with TRBJ2-7; the D call TRBD2 from the table was never checked on the DNA. TRBV12-2 is tagged as a pseudogene. The CDR3 is 14 residues long. The chain's CDR3 is CASRLVGVSYEQYF. The CDR3 DNA reads TGTGCAAGTCGCTTAGTAGGAGTTTCCTACGAGCAGTACTTC.

Notes on this clone: The sample contains more than one DNA sequence encoding this CDR3. The chain combines TRBV30 with TRBJ2-7; D possibly corresponds to TRBD1 (6 bases). CDR1 and CDR2 (germline): GTSNPN, SVGIG (reference sequence). The CDR3 spans 13 residues. Trimming took off 2 bases at V and 3 bases at J, with 11 bases between the two ends. The CDR3 is CAWSTGISYEQYF. The CDR3 coding sequence is TGTGCCTGGAGTACAGGGATTAGCTACGAGCAGTACTTC.

This chain uses TRBV19 with TRBJ2-7; perhaps TRBD2 as D (6 bases). The CDR3 spans 15 residues. The germline V gene encodes CDR1 LNHDA and CDR2 SQIVND (reference sequence). Trimming removed 3 bases at V and 2 bases at J, with 14 bases between. In nucleotides, the CDR3 is TGTGCCAGTAGTATTGAGGTAGCGGAGACCTACGAGCAGTACTTC. It codes for CASSIEVAETYEQYF. The entire variable domain, with the rest obtained from reference TRBV19 and TRBJ2-7, is as follows: DGGITQSPKYLFRKEGQNVTLSCEQNLNHDAMYWYRQDPGQGLRLIYYSQIVNDFQKGDIAEGYSVSREKKESFPLTVTSAQKNPTAFYLCASSIEVAETYEQYFGPGTRLTVT.

The rearrangement uses TRBV29-1 and TRBJ2-1; 10 positions agree with TRBD2. This CDR3 comprises 15 residues. The V and J ends lost 7 bases and 6 bases, in that order; junction bases with no gene match: 12. Germline V lookup: CDR1 SQVTM, CDR2 ANQGSEA. The CDR3 nucleotides read TGCAGCGCTCCCGCAAGCGGGAGGGTAATCAATGAGCAGTTCTTC. Translation: CSAPASGRVINEQFF.

This clone came up once. V and J are TRBV6-5 and TRBJ2-7; 7 bases fit TRBD1. The CDR3 length is 11 residues. Per the germline V gene, CDR1 is MNHEY and CDR2 is SVGAGI. The V segment lost 0 bases and the J segment 12 bases; nucleotides outside the gene matches: 2. The DNA of the CDR3 is TGTGCCAGCAGTTACTCGGACAGGACGTACTTC. It is translated as CASSYSDRTYF.

The chain recombines TRBV28 with TRBJ1-2; TRBD1 matches at 11 bases. From germline, CDR1 is MDHEN and CDR2 SYDVKM. With 4 bases clipped from V and 4 bases from J, the junction kept 14 bases outside the gene matches. CDR3 length: 18 amino acids. The CDR3 spells CASSSRTGGATRGYGYTF. The CDR3 DNA follows: TGTGCCAGCAGTTCCCGGACAGGGGGCGCGACTCGGGGCTATGGCTACACCTTC.

The chain employs TRBV19 and TRBJ1-4; D unresolved. The CDR3 extends over 14 amino acids. Germline V gives CDR1 LNHDA, CDR2 SQIVND (reference sequence). V gave up 4 bases and J gave up 10 bases, with 16 bases separating them. The CDR3 region is CASSTHDKRAKLFF. The DNA for the CDR3 is TGTGCCAGTAGTACCCATGACAAGCGCGCAAAACTGTTTTTT.

The chain carries TRBV13 and TRBJ2-7, with D hard to call. The germline V gene encodes CDR1 PRHDT and CDR2 FYEKMQ (reference sequence). The CDR3 has 13 amino acids. V was clipped by 4 bases and J by 2 bases, with 9 bases between them. CDR3 protein: CASSSSTTYEQYF. CDR3 DNA: TGTGCCAGCAGCTCAAGTACCACCTACGAGCAGTACTTC. Together with reference TRBV13 and TRBJ2-7, the CDR3 gives the full variable domain: AAGVIQSPRHLIKEKRETATLKCYPIPRHDTVYWYQQGPGQDPQFLISFYEKMQSDKGSIPDRFSAQQFSDYHSELNMSSLELGDSALYFCASSSSTTYEQYFGPGTRLTVT.

J is TRBJ2-1 and V is TRBV10-1; D is unresolved. Germline loops: CDR1 WNHNN, CDR2 SYGVQD (reference sequence). The CDR3 has 16 amino acids. Deletions cut 7 bases from V and 4 bases from J, with 20 bases between. The DNA of the CDR3 is TGCGCCAGCATCTGGTATCCCGAGCCTAATTACAATGAGCAGTTCTTC. Amino acids: CASIWYPEPNYNEQFF.

This rearrangement joins TRBV27 to TRBJ2-1, with 9 positions matching TRBD2. J gave up 0 bases and V 5 bases, and 8 bases lay outside the gene matches. CDR1 and CDR2 from the germline V gene are MNHEY and SMNVEV (reference sequence). The CDR3 has 17 residues. DNA for the CDR3: TGTGCCAGCAGTACCCGACTAGCGGCCAGCTCCTACAATGAGCAGTTCTTC. Translating it yields CASSTRLAASSYNEQFF.

The V gene is TRBV11-2, the J gene TRBJ1-1; 7 nucleotides line up with TRBD1. Unmatched junction bases numbered 14, after V lost 3 bases and J lost 4 bases. The CDR3 sequence is 17 residues long. Germline V CDR1 and CDR2: SGHAT, FQNNGV. This chain's CDR3 is CASSFRKQGILRTEAFF. The CDR3 DNA reads as TGTGCCAGCAGCTTTAGGAAACAGGGGATTCTCCGCACTGAAGCTTTCTTT.

V is TRBV5-8 and J is TRBJ2-7; tentative D call: TRBD2 (5 bases). CDR3 length equals 16 residues. V lost 0 bases to trimming and J lost 5 bases, with 18 bases between them. Per the germline V gene, CDR1 is SGHTS and CDR2 is YDEGEE. The CDR3 nucleotides read TGTGCCAGCAGCTTGGTTTACGGGGTCTCTTACGACGAGCAGTACTTC. Translation gives CASSLVYGVSYDEQYF.

The CDR3 spells CASSLRAGRGNQPQHF. Written as DNA, the CDR3 is TGTGCCAGCAGTTTAAGGGCGGGACGGGGCAATCAGCCCCAGCATTTT. This sequence joins TRBV28 and TRBJ1-5; a possible D gene is TRBD1 (5 bases). The CDR3 extends over 16 amino acids. The V and J ends lost 2 bases and 2 bases respectively, with 13 bases between them. CDR1 is MDHEN and CDR2 is SYDVKM in the germline V gene.

This clone was seen a few times. V usage is TRBV27 and J usage is TRBJ1-5, with unresolved D. Germline V lookup: CDR1 MNHEY, CDR2 SMNVEV (reference sequence). The V gene lost 5 bases and the J gene lost 3 bases, with 2 bases spanning the gap. CDR3 length: 11 residues. The DNA of the CDR3 is TGTGCCAGCAGTCACAATCAGCCCCAGCATTTT. This encodes CASSHNQPQHF.

The chain carries TRBV7-6 and TRBJ2-7; 9 nucleotides align to TRBD1. V shed 5 bases and J 3 bases; nucleotides not matched to a gene: 5. The CDR3 covers 14 residues. The V gene's germline CDR1 is SGHVS and CDR2 FNYEAQ. CDR3 sequence (DNA): TGTGCCAGCAGCCTCGGGGGACAGGGCTACGAGCAGTACTTC. Amino acid sequence: CASSLGGQGYEQYF.

The chain employs TRBV7-8 and TRBJ2-3; 7 bases line up with TRBD1. Germline CDR1 SGHVS, CDR2 FQNEAQ. This CDR3 comprises 16 residues. Germline trimming cut 5 bases from V and 4 bases from J; bases unmatched to any gene: 12. The CDR3 bases are TGTGCCAGCAGCCGCGTAAGGGCAGGGGGACCAGATACGCAGTATTTT. Translated, it gives CASSRVRAGGPDTQYF.

This sequence joins TRBV27 and TRBJ1-1, with D unresolved. This CDR3 is built from 14 residues. Germline CDR1 is MNHEY and CDR2 is SMNVEV (reference sequence). Trimming removed 5 bases from V and 4 bases from J, with 14 bases in between. The CDR3 is CASSIGPLVTEAFF. The CDR3 coding sequence is TGTGCCAGCAGTATCGGACCGCTGGTCACTGAAGCTTTCTTT.